This TCR beta chain comes out of a study of T cell responses to AZD1222 COVID-19 vaccine. Study conclusions and caveats: Only a handful of individuals given AZD1222 were seropositive at baseline. No day 14 peak samples; only post-peak repertoires were characterized.

Of note for this clone: Its antigen remains unknown.

Trimming took off 5 bases at V and 0 bases at J, with 15 bases between the two ends. Germline CDR1 reads WNHNN; CDR2 reads SYGVQD (reference sequence). The CDR3 has 16 residues. Some clones are missing from TCRdb's copy, which holds only in-frame ones; the method was immunoSEQ multiplex PCR. This table holds roughly 120,000 clones, around 92% found once. The sequence was obtained from an adult in good health. Specimen: peripheral blood, collected on day 0 of AZD1222 vaccination. This chain uses TRBV10-1 with TRBJ2-3; D perhaps matches TRBD2 (6 bases). In DNA form, the CDR3 reads TGCGCCAGCAGTCCCGTTATACTAGCTAGCACAGATACGCAGTATTTT. This codes for CASSPVILASTDTQYF.